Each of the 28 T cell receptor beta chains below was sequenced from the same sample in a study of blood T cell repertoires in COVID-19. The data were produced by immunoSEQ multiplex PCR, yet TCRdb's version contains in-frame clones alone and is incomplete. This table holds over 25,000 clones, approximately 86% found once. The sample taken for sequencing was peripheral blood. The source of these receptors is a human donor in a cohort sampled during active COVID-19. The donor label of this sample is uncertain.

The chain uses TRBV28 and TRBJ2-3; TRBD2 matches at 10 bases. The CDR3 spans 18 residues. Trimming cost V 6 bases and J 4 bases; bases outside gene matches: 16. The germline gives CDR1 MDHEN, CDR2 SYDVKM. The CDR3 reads CASRRDSWSSGSADTQYF. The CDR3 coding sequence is TGTGCCAGCAGGCGGGACAGTTGGTCTAGCGGGAGTGCAGATACGCAGTATTTT.

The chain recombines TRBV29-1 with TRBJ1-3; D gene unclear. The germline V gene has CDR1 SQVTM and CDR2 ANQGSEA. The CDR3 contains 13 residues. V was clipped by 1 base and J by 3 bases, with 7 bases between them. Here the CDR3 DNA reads TGCAGCGTTGAAGCACAGTTTGGAAACACCATATATTTT. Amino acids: CSVEAQFGNTIYF.

The CDR3 is CASSLGGQGGETQYF. The CDR3 coding sequence is TGTGCCAGCAGCCTAGGGGGACAGGGGGGGGAGACCCAGTACTTC. This rearrangement joins TRBV11-2 to TRBJ2-5; 11 bases are a match to TRBD1. V trimming: 5 bases; J trimming: 5 bases; junction bases outside the gene matches: 7. The CDR3 is 15 amino acids. The V gene's germline CDR1 is SGHAT and CDR2 FQNNGV.

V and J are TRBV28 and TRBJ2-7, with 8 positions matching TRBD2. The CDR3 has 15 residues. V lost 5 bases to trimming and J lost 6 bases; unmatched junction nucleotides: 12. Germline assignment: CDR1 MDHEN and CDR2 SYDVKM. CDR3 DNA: TGTGCCAGCAGTGGGGGGACTAGTATTTACCGCGAGCAGTACTTC. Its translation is CASSGGTSIYREQYF.

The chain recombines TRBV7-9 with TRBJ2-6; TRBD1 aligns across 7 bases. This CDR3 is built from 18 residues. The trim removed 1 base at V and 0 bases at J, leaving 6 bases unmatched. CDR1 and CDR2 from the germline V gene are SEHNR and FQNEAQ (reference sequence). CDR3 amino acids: CASSLGQGTYSGANVLTF. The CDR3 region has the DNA TGTGCCAGCAGCTTAGGACAGGGCACCTACTCTGGGGCCAACGTCCTGACTTTC. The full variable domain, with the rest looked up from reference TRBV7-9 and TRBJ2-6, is DTGVSQNPRHKITKRGQNVTFRCDPISEHNRLYWYRQTLGQGPEFLTYFQNEAQLEKSRLLSDRFSAERPKGSFSTLEIQRTEQGDSAMYLCASSLGQGTYSGANVLTFGAGSRLTVL.

The CDR3 here is CSVGEGGDREQYF. For the CDR3, the DNA is TGCAGCGTTGGTGAGGGAGGGGATAGGGAGCAGTACTTC. This chain joins TRBV29-1 and TRBJ2-7; the match to TRBD2 covers 7 bases. The CDR3 is 13 residues long. Germline assignment: CDR1 SQVTM and CDR2 ANQGSEA. V was pared by 4 bases and J by 7 bases, with 10 bases of the junction left unmatched.

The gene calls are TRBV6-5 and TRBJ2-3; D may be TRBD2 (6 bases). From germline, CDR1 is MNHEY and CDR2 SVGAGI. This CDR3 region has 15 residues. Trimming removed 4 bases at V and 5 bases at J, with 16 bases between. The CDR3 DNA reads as TGTGCCAGCAGTTTTAATCGGGTGGGAGGAGATACGCAGTATTTT. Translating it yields CASSFNRVGGDTQYF.

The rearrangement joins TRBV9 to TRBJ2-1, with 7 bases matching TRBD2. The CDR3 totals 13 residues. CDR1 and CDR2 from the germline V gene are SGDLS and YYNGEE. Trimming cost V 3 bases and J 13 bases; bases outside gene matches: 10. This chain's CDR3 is CASSGLATQLQFF. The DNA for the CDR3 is TGTGCCAGCAGCGGACTAGCAACCCAGTTACAGTTCTTC.

The CDR3 nucleotides are TGTGCCAGCAGCCAAGATCATAGTGGCACCATATATTTT. Translating it yields CASSQDHSGTIYF. V gene TRBV11-2 combines with J gene TRBJ1-3, with D unclear. V was trimmed by 5 bases and J by 9 bases, leaving 14 bases between them. Germline V gives CDR1 SGHAT, CDR2 FQNNGV. CDR3 size: 13 residues.

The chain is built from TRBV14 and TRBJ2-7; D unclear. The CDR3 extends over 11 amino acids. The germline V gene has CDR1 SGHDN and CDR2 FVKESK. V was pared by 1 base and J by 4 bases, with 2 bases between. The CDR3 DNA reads TGTGCCAGCAGCCAAGCATACGAGCAGTACTTC. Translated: CASSQAYEQYF.

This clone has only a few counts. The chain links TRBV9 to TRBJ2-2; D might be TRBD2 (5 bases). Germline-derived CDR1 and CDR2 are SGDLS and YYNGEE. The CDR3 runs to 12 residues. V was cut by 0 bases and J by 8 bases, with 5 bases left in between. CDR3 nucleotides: TGTGCCAGCAGCGTAGTAGCGGGGGAGCTGTTTTTT. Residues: CASSVVAGELFF.

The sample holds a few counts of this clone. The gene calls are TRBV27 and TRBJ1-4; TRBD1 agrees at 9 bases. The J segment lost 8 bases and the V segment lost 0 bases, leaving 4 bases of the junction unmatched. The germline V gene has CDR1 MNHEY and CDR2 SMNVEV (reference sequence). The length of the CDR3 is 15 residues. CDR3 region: CASSLSGQGGEKLFF. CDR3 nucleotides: TGTGCCAGCAGTTTATCGGGACAGGGCGGGGAAAAACTGTTTTTT.

The CDR3 nucleotides read TGCGCCAGCAGTGAGTCTCCGGGACTAGCGGCCGCACAGGGGAAGTATTTT. This sequence encodes CASSESPGLAAAQGKYF. This chain links TRBV10-2 with TRBJ2-3, with 11 positions matching TRBD2. The CDR3 contains 17 residues. Germline V gene data show CDR1 as WSHSY and CDR2 as SAAADI. V lost 0 bases and J lost 13; bases outside the gene matches: 15.

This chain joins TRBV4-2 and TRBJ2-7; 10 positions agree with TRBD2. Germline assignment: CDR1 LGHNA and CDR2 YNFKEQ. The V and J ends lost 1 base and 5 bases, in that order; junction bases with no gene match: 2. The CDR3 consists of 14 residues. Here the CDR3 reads CASSQVSGRNEQYF. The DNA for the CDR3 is TGTGCCAGCAGCCAAGTTAGCGGGAGGAACGAGCAGTACTTC.

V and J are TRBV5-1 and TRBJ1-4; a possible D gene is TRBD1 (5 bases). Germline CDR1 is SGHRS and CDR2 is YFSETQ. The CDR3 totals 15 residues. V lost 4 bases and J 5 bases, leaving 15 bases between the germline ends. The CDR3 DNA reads TGCGCCAGCAGCCCCAAACAGGCATGGAATGAAAAACTGTTTTTT. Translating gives CASSPKQAWNEKLFF. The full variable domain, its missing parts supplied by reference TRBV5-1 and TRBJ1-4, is KAGVTQTPRYLIKTRGQQVTLSCSPISGHRSVSWYQQTPGQGLQFLFEYFSETQRNKGNFPGRFSGRQFSNSRSEMNVSTLELGDSALYLCASSPKQAWNEKLFFGSGTQLSVL.

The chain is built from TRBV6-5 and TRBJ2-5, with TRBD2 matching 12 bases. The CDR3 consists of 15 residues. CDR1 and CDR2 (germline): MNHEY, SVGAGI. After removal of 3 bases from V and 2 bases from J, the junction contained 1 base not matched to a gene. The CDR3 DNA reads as TGTGCCAGCAGTTATGGGACTAGCGGGCAAGAGACCCAGTACTTC. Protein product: CASSYGTSGQETQYF.

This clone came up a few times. The CDR3 bases are TGTGCCAGCAAAGGGGAGGGTACGGATGAGCAGTTCTTC. This codes for CASKGEGTDEQFF. This chain connects TRBV2 to TRBJ2-1; 7 bases are a match to TRBD2. Trimming at V came to 7 bases and at J to 8 bases, leaving 8 bases not matched to a gene. There are 13 residues in the CDR3. The germline CDR1 and CDR2 sequences are SNHLY and FYNNEI.

The CDR3 nucleotides are TGTGCCAGCAGGTTCCTGGGGAGTCAGCCCCAGCATTTT. Protein product: CASRFLGSQPQHF. The chain combines TRBV12-3 or TRBV12-4 with TRBJ1-5; the D is unclear. V dropped 6 bases and J dropped 6 bases, with 12 bases sitting between them. This CDR3 spans 13 amino acids.

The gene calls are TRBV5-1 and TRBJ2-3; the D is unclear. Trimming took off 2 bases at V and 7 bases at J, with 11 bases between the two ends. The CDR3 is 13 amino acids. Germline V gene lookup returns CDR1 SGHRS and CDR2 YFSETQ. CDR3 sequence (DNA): TGCGCCAGCAGCTTAACACCCTCTTATACGCAGTATTTT. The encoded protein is CASSLTPSYTQYF.

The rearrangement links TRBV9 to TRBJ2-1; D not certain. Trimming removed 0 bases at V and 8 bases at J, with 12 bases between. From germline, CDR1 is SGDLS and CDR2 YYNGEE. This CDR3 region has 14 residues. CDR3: CASSVVMSSDEQFF. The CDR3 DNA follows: TGTGCCAGCAGCGTAGTCATGAGCAGCGATGAGCAGTTCTTC.

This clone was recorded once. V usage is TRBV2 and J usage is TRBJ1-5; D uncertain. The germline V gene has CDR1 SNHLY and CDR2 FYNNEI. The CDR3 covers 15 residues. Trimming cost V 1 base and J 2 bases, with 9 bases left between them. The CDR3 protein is CASSEGRVGNQPQHF. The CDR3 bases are TGTGCCAGCAGTGAAGGGAGGGTTGGCAATCAGCCCCAGCATTTT.

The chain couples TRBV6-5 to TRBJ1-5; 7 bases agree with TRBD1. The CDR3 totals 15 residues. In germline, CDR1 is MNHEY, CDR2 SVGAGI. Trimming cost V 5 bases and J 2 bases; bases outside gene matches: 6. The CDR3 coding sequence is TGTGCCAGCAGTCAGACCGGGACAGGCAATCAGCCCCAGCATTTT. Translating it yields CASSQTGTGNQPQHF.

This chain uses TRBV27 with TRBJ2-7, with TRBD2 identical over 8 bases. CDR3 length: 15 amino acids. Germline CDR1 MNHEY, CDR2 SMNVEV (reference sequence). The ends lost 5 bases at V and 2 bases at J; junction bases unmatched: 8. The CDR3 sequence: CASSLAGGPTYEQYF. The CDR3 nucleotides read TGTGCCAGCAGTCTGGCGGGGGGCCCCACCTACGAGCAGTACTTC.

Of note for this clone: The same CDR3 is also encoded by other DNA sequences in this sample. The CDR3 sequence: CASSYRDRDQPQHF. The CDR3 DNA is TGTGCCAGCAGTTACAGGGACAGGGATCAGCCCCAGCATTTT. The V and J genes are TRBV6-6 and TRBJ1-5; 9 bases match TRBD1. This CDR3 comprises 14 residues. CDR1 MNHNY and CDR2 SVGAGI come from the germline V gene (reference sequence). V was clipped by 2 bases and J by 5 bases; unmatched bases: 1.

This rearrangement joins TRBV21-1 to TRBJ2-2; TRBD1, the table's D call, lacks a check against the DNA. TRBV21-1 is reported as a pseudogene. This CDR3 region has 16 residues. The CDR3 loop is CASSGRLTGITGELFF. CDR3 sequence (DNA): TGTGCCAGCAGCGGCCGATTGACAGGCATCACCGGGGAGCTGTTTTTT.

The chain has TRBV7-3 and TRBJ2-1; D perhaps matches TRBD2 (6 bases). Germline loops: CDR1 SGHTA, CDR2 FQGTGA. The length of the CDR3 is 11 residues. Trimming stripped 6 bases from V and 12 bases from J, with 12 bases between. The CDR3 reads CASRLGEVQFF. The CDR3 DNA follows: TGTGCCAGCAGGCTCGGGGAGGTGCAGTTCTTC.

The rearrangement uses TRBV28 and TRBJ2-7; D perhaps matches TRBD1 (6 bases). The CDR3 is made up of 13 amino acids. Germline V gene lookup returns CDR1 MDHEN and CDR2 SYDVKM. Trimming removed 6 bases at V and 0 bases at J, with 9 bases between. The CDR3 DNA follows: TGTGCCAGCAGACCGGGACACTCCTACGAGCAGTACTTC. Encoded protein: CASRPGHSYEQYF.

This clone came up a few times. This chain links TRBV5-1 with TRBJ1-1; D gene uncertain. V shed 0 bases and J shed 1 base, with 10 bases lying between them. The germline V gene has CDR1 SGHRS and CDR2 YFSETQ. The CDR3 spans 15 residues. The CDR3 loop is CASSLGASGNTEAFF. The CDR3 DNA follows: TGCGCCAGCAGCTTGGGGGCCAGCGGGAACACTGAAGCTTTCTTT.